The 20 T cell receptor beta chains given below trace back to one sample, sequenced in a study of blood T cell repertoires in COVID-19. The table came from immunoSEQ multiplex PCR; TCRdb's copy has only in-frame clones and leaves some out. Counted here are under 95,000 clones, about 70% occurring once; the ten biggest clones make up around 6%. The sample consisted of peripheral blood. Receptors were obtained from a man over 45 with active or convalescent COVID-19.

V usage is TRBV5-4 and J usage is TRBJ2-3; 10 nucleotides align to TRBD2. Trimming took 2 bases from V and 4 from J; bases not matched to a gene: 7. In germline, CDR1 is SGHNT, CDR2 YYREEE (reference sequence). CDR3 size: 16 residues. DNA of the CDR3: TGTGCCAGCAGCTTCCCAGCGGGGGGGCCATCAGATACGCAGTATTTT. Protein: CASSFPAGGPSDTQYF.

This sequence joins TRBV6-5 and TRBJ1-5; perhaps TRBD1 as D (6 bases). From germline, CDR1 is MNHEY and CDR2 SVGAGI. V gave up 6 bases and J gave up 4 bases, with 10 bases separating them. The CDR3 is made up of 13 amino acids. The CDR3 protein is CASSLQGNQPQHF. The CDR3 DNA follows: TGTGCCAGCAGCCTACAGGGAAATCAGCCCCAGCATTTT.

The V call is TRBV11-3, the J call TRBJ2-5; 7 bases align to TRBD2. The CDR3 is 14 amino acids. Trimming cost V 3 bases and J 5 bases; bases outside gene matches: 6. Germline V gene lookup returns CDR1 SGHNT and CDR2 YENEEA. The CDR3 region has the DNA TGTGCCAGCAGCTTTTCAGCGGGGTCTGAGACCCAGTACTTC. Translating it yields CASSFSAGSETQYF.

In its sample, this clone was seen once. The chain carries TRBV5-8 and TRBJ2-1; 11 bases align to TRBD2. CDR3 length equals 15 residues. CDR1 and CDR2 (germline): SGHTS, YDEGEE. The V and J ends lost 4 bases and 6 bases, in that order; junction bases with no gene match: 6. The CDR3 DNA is TGTGCCAGCAGCCCACTAGCGGGGGCCCTCAATGAGCAGTTCTTC. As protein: CASSPLAGALNEQFF.

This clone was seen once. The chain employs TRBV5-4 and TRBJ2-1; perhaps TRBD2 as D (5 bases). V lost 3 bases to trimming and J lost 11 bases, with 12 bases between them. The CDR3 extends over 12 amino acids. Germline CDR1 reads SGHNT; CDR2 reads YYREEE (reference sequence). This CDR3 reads CASSSPRGKQFF. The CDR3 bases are TGTGCCAGCAGCTCCCCCCGGGGTAAGCAGTTCTTC.

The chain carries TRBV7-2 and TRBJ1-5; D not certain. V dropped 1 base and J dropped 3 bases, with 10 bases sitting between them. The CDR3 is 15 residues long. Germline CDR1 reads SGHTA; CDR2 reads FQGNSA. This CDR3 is CASSLDGRNNQPQHF. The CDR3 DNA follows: TGTGCCAGCAGCTTAGATGGCAGAAACAATCAGCCCCAGCATTTT.

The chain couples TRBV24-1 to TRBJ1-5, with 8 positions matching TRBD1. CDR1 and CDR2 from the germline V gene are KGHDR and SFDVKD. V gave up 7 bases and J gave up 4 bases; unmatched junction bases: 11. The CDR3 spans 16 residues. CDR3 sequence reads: CATSSGPQGVNQPQHF. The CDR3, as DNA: TGTGCCACCAGCTCGGGACCACAGGGGGTGAATCAGCCCCAGCATTTT.

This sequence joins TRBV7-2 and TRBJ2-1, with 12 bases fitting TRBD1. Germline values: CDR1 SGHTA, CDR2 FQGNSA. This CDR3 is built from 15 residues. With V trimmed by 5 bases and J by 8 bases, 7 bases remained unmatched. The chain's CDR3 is CASSPGQGARYEQFF. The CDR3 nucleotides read TGTGCCAGCAGCCCGGGACAGGGGGCACGGTATGAGCAGTTCTTC. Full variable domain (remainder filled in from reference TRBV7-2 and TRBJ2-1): GAGVSQSPSNKVTEKGKDVELRCDPISGHTALYWYRQSLGQGLEFLIYFQGNSAPDKSGLPSDRFSAERTGGSVSTLTIQRTQQEDSAVYLCASSPGQGARYEQFFGPGTRLTVL.

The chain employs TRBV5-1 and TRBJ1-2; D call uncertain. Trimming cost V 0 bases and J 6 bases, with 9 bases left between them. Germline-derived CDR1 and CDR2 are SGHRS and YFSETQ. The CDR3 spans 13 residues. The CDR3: CASSLDRYNGYTF. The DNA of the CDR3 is TGCGCCAGCAGCTTGGACCGCTATAATGGCTACACCTTC.

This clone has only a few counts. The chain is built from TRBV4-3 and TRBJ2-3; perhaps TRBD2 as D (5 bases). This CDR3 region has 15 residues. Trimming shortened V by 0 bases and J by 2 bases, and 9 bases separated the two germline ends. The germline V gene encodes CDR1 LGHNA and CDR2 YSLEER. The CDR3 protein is CASSQERADTDTQYF. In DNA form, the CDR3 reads TGCGCCAGCAGCCAAGAGAGGGCTGACACAGATACGCAGTATTTT.

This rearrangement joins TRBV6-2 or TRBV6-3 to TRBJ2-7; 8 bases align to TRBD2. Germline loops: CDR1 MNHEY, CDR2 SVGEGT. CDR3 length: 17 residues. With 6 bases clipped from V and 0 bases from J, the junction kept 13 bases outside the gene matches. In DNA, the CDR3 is TGTGCCAGCAGCCCTTACGGGAGGGCCCTGAGCTCCTACGAGCAGTACTTC. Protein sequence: CASSPYGRALSSYEQYF.

CDR3 sequence reads: CASFRQGGNYGYTF. The CDR3 nucleotides are TGTGCCAGCTTTAGACAGGGGGGGAACTATGGCTACACCTTC. The chain joins TRBV6-5 to TRBJ1-2; TRBD1 agrees at 9 bases. This CDR3 has 14 amino acids. Looked up from germline, CDR1 is MNHEY and CDR2 is SVGAGI. Losses at the gene ends were 8 bases for V and 2 bases for J; bases not matched to a gene: 6.

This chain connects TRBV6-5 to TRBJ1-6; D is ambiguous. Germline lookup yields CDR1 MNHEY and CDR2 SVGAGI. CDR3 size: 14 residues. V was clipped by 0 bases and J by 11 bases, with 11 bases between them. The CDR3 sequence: CASSYSPGEAPLHF. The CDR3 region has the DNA TGTGCCAGCAGTTACTCTCCCGGGGAAGCACCCCTCCACTTT.

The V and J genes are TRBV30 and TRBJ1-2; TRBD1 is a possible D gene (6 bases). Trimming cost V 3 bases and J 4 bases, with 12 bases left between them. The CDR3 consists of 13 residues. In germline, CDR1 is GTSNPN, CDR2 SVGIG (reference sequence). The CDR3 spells CAWSRDRPYGYTF. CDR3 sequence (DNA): TGTGCCTGGAGCCGTGACAGGCCCTATGGCTACACCTTC.

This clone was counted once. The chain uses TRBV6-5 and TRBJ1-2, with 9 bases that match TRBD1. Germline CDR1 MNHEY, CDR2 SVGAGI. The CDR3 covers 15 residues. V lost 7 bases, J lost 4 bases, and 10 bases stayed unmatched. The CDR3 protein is CASTLGTGFFYGYTF. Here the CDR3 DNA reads TGTGCCAGCACTCTAGGGACAGGGTTTTTCTATGGCTACACCTTC.

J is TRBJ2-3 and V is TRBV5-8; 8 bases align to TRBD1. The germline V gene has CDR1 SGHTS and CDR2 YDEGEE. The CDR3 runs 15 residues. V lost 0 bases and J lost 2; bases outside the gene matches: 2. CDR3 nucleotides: TGTGCCAGCAGCTTGGGACAGGGGAACACAGATACGCAGTATTTT. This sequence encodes CASSLGQGNTDTQYF.

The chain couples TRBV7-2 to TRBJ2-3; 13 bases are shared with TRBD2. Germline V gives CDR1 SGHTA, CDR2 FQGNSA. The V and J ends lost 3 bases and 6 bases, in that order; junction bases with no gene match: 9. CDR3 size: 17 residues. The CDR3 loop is CASSLGMTSGGSDTQYF. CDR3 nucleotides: TGTGCCAGCAGCTTGGGGATGACTAGCGGGGGGAGTGATACGCAGTATTTT.

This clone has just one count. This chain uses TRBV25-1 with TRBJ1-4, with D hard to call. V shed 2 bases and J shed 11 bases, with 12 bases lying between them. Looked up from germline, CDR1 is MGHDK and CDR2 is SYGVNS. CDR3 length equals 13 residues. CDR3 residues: CASSEIAGFKLFF. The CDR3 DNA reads TGTGCCAGCAGTGAAATCGCAGGTTTTAAACTGTTTTTT.

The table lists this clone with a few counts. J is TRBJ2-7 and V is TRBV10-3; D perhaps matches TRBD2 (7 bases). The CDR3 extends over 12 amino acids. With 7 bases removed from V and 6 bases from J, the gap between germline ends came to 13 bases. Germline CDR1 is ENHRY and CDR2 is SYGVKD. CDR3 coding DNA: TGTGCCATCATGGGGGGGCACTTCGAGCAGTACTTC. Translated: CAIMGGHFEQYF.

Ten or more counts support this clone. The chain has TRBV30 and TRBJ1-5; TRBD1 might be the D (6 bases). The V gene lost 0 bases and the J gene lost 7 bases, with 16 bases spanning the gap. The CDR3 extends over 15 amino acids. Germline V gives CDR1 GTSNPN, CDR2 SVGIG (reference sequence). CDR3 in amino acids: CAWSVPLRGRQPQHF. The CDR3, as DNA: TGTGCCTGGAGTGTACCCCTCAGGGGAAGACAGCCCCAGCATTTT.